This entry concerns a single T cell receptor beta chain. It lacks a known antigen. Base qualities are not at hand, and no much larger clone is one base apart. This sample is part of a study of shared clonotypes between healthy human individuals (dated by TCRdb to about 2020). A note on the overall study: The cohort included three men and two women between 18 and 49 years of age. For each donor, CD4 naive and CD4 memory were each run on three plates, CD8 naive on two plates, and CD8 memory on one plate. Between about 0.8 and 9 billion PBMCs per donor were obtained by leukapheresis. To increase sequencing depth and limit assay-specific biases, TCR repertoire library preparation and sequencing were carried out by different laboratories using diverse techniques. To estimate repertoire size and how much clonotype sharing occurs between individuals, the study deeply sequenced the blood TCR repertoires of about five healthy adults. Study-wide conclusions, independent of this receptor: Even with the large sequencing depth, rarefaction of the sorted-subset datasets indicated that sequencing was incomplete. Compared with non-shared clonotypes, clonotypes shared by all four sorted-subset donors had higher generation probabilities. Because the study included a small number of donors, the genetic and exposure-history diversity represented was limited. Sampling was restricted to blood, and TCR repertoires in tissue are likely to differ from TCR repertoires in blood. Pairwise subsampling led to the expectation that sequencing depth would affect the degree of clonotype sharing among donors. Across four donors, approximately 5% of naive CD4, roughly 3.5% of naive CD8, roughly 2.3% of memory CD4, and approximately 0.4% of memory CD8 clonotypes were shared. Estimated clonotype richness was generally larger for naive than for memory subsets.

CD8 naive samples consisted of CD45RO-negative cells that were positively selected for CCR7, yielding a CD45RA+CCR7+ population without TemRA cells. The donors were healthy, HIV-negative adults with no recently reported acute infections or vaccinations. Every donor was a Caucasian adult residing in Nashville, Tennessee, USA. Blood was collected by leukapheresis, and PBMCs were isolated by Ficoll-Histopaque density gradient centrifugation and then cryopreserved in liquid nitrogen vapor phase. Analytical flow cytometry was used to check the purity and quantity of each magnetically sorted T cell population. From each sorted fraction, genomic DNA was isolated and quantified by UV absorbance on a Nanodrop 2000c. Using the deep immunoSEQ assay, TCR CDR3 regions were amplified from genomic DNA by multiplex PCR. Extracted genomic DNA from each cell subset was spread evenly across all wells of several immunoSEQ 96-well plates, with each plate serving as a replicate. Each replicate PCR for sorted subsets received around 0.2 ug genomic DNA, equal to roughly 30,000 T cell genomes. Purified libraries were measured with a Qubit 3.0 fluorometer, size-checked on a Bioanalyzer 2100, and measured again with the KAPA Library Quantification kit. Every immunoSEQ 96-well plate was sequenced on a dedicated single-read 150-cycle Illumina NextSeq 550 flow cell. The authors' pipeline ran thus. The immunoSEQ output contained only junctional sequences without quality scores, so filtering could not match that applied to full-length reads. To assign V/J genes and CDR3, sequences were annotated using PyIR, a Python wrapper for IgBLAST v1.9, with IMGT germline references. Reads were filtered out if the reads had weak V/J assignments (E-value above 1e-6), no CDR3, stop codons, out-of-frame junctions, or ambiguous translated residues. A V3J clonotype was defined by an identical inferred V gene, J gene, and CDR3 amino acid sequence. Percentage overlap between repertoires was computed as shared unique clonotypes divided by the size of the smaller repertoire. Three approaches were used to assess repertoire richness: RTK rarefaction, the Chao1 estimator, and Recon v2.1 estimates of unobserved clonotypes. OLGA was used to compute generation probabilities for all TCRbeta clonotypes that the gDNA method yielded from a few donors. The table comes from immuneACCESS by way of TCRdb, which keeps in-frame sequences with V and J called. Part of the clones is missing from these tables; in studies checked, under half for an unresolved V gene and the rest for unknown reasons. V, J and clone size were drawn from that table, and D and trimming were deduced from the DNA. The sample table shows about 680,000 clones, and about 91% are seen once. The top ten clones comprise roughly 24% of the sample.

Sequenced material: naive CD8+ T cells sorted from blood. What this sample's cell subset or site label stands for: CD45RA+CCR7+. The receptor was derived from a man between 25 and 39 years old in good health.

The CDR3 sequence is CASSQDRNLGTGISYEQYF. The nucleotides read TGCGCCAGCAGCCAAGATCGAAACCTCGGGACAGGGATCTCCTACGAGCAGTACTTC. The sequence links TRBV4-3 to TRBJ2-7, with TRBD1 matching 9 junction bases. Ends trimmed: V by 0 bases, J by 0 bases; bases unmatched to a gene: 12. The CDR3 contains 19 residues, cysteine and phenylalanine counted. Only the CDR3 DNA stays, 57 bases, in frame from base 1. CDR1 and CDR2 (LGHNA, YSLEER) derive from the germline V gene.